Presented here are 10 T cell receptor beta chains from one specimen sequenced in a study of T cells in Graves' hyperthyroidism and ophthalmopathy. RNA transcripts gave rise to amplified TCR beta CDR3 regions. Using the HTBI primer set, a first-round RT-PCR was run on the TCR CDR3. Using its own MiXCR run on the multiplex PCR reads, TCRdb lists one record per CDR3 protein. The profile covers 300,000 or so distinct CDR3 sequences, with over 20% appearing a single time and around 48% taken by the ten largest. The sequenced material came from blood. These receptors were obtained from a woman aged 50 to 65 with Graves' hyperthyroidism.

This clonotype was seen ten or more times. V and J are TRBV5-5 and TRBJ2-5; D uncertain. V lost 4 bases, J lost 2 bases, and 12 bases lay in between. This CDR3 is 14 amino acids long. Germline V gives CDR1 SGHKS, CDR2 YYEKEE (reference sequence). This CDR3 reads CASSAIGFQETQYF. Written as DNA, the CDR3 is TGTGCCAGCAGCGCGATAGGTTTTCAAGAGACCCAGTACTTC.

There are many counts of this clonotype. The gene calls are TRBV12-3 or TRBV12-4 and TRBJ2-2; 11 nucleotides match TRBD2. CDR3 length: 16 residues. After removal of 1 base from V and 3 bases from J, the junction contained 1 base not matched to a gene. CDR3 in DNA: TGTGCCAGCAGTTTAGGACTAGCGGGGTACACCGGGGAGCTGTTTTTT. Amino acids: CASSLGLAGYTGELFF.

This clonotype was seen at least ten times. J is TRBJ1-1 and V is TRBV6-1; D is perhaps TRBD1 (5 bases). The germline V and J ends were trimmed by 6 bases and 0 bases, with 14 bases remaining between them. This CDR3 is 15 amino acids long. The V gene's germline CDR1 is MNHNS and CDR2 SASEGT. The DNA for the CDR3 is TGTGCCAGCAGGCTGACAGAATCAATGAACACTGAAGCTTTCTTT. This sequence encodes CASRLTESMNTEAFF.

This clonotype has a count of ten or more. The chain has TRBV29-1 and TRBJ2-5; 7 bases are shared with TRBD2. CDR3 length: 12 amino acids. Trimming at V came to 8 bases and at J to 5 bases, leaving 8 bases not matched to a gene. Germline V gene lookup returns CDR1 SQVTM and CDR2 ANQGSEA. In nucleotides, the CDR3 is TGCAGCCTGACGCTCGGGGGGGAGACCCAGTACTTC. Its translation: CSLTLGGETQYF.

The chain recombines TRBV28 with TRBJ2-7, with 9 nucleotides matching TRBD1. The CDR3 sequence is 16 residues long. Germline V lookup: CDR1 MDHEN, CDR2 SYDVKM. The V and J ends lost 5 bases and 3 bases, in that order; junction bases with no gene match: 11. The chain's CDR3 is CASSGLGTGKSYEQYF. The CDR3 DNA is TGTGCCAGCAGTGGACTGGGGACAGGGAAGAGCTACGAGCAGTACTTC. The full variable domain, in which reference TRBV28 and TRBJ2-7 provide the parts outside the CDR3, is DVKVTQSSRYLVKRTGEKVFLECVQDMDHENMFWYRQDPGLGLRLIYFSYDVKMKEKGDIPEGYSVSREKKERFSLILESASTNQTSMYLCASSGLGTGKSYEQYFGPGTRLTVT.

This clonotype was found many times. The chain joins TRBV12-3 or TRBV12-4 to TRBJ2-1; 7 nucleotides line up with TRBD2. The CDR3 is made up of 15 amino acids. The V gene end was trimmed by 4 bases and the J gene end by 5 bases; junction bases not matched to a gene: 8. The CDR3 sequence is CASSSREAGNNEQFF. CDR3 DNA: TGTGCCAGCAGTTCCCGGGAAGCGGGGAACAATGAGCAGTTCTTC.

The table lists this clonotype with many counts. The genes are TRBV5-5 and TRBJ1-5; tentatively, D is TRBD1 (5 bases). From germline, CDR1 is SGHKS and CDR2 YYEKEE (reference sequence). V was pared by 4 bases and J by 4 bases, with 18 bases between. The CDR3 runs to 16 residues. The CDR3 region is CASSPQASSGNQPQHF. The CDR3 DNA reads as TGTGCCAGCAGCCCACAGGCCTCTAGCGGTAATCAGCCCCAGCATTTT.

This clonotype was counted many times. J is TRBJ1-1 and V is TRBV2; D is perhaps TRBD1 (5 bases). V was pared by 6 bases and J by 7 bases, with 18 bases between. The CDR3 consists of 14 residues. The germline CDR1 and CDR2 sequences are SNHLY and FYNNEI. DNA for the CDR3: TGTGCCAGCAGACTCCCCCGGGACGGTAGTGAAGCTTTCTTT. Amino acid sequence: CASRLPRDGSEAFF.

J is TRBJ1-4 and V is TRBV20-1; D is undetermined. CDR3 size: 15 residues. The V end lost 5 bases, the J end lost 2 bases, and 15 bases lay between the germline ends. CDR1 DFQATT and CDR2 SNEGSKA come from the germline V gene (reference sequence). The CDR3 DNA reads TGCAGTGCTGGGTTCGGTGGGTACACTAATGAAAAACTGTTTTTT. It codes for CSAGFGGYTNEKLFF.

V gene TRBV9 combines with J gene TRBJ1-1; D might be TRBD1 (5 bases). Germline V gene lookup returns CDR1 SGDLS and CDR2 YYNGEE. Trimming left V 0 bases short and J 4 bases short, with 7 bases between. CDR3 size: 13 residues. In nucleotides, the CDR3 is TGTGCCAGCAGCGTAGCAGGGAGCACTGAAGCTTTCTTT. Translation gives CASSVAGSTEAFF.